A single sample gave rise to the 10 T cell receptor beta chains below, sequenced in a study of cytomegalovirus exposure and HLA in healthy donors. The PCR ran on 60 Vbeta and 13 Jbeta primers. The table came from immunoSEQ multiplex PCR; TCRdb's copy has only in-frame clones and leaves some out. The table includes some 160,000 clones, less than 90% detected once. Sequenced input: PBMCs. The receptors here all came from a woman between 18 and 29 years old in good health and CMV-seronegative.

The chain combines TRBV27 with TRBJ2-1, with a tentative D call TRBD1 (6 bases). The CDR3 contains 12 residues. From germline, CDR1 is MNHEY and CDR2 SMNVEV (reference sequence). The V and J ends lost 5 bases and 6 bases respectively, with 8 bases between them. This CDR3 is CASSPQGNEQFF. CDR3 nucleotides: TGTGCCAGCAGTCCACAGGGCAATGAGCAGTTCTTC.

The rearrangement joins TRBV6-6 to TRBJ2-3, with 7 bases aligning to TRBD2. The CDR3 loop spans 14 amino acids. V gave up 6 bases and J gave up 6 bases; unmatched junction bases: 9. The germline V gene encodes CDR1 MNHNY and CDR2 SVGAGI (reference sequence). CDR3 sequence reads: CASSPRREVDTQYF. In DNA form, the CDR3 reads TGTGCCAGCAGCCCTCGACGGGAGGTGGATACGCAGTATTTT.

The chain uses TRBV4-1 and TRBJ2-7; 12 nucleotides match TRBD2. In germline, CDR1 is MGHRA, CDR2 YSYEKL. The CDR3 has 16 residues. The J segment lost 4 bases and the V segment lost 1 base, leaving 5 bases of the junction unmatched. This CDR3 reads CASSQATSGRGYEQYF. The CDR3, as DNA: TGCGCCAGCAGCCAAGCGACTAGCGGGAGAGGTTACGAGCAGTACTTC.

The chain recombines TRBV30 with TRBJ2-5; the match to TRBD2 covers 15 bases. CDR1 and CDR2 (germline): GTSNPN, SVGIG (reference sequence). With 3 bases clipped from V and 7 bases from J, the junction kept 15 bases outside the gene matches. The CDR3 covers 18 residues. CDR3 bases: TGTGCCTGGAGGCTTAAACCAGGGACTAGCGGGAGGTCAGGGACCCAGTACTTC. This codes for CAWRLKPGTSGRSGTQYF. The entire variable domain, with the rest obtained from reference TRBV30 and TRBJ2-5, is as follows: SQTIHQWPATLVQPVGSPLSLECTVEGTSNPNLYWYRQAAGRGLQLLFYSVGIGQISSEVPQNLSASRPQDRQFILSSKKLLLSDSGFYLCAWRLKPGTSGRSGTQYFGPGTRLLVL.

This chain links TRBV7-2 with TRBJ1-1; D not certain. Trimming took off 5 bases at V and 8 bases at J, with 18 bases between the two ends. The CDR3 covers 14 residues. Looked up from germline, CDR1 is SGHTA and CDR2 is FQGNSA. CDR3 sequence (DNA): TGTGCCAGCAGCGGAGGCCCGGACCCCAGGGAAGCTTTCTTT. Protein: CASSGGPDPREAFF.

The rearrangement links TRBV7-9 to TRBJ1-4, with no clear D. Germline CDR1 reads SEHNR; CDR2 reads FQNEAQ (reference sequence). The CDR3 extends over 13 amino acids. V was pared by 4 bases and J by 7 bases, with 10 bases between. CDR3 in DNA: TGTGCCAGCAGCTCAGCTCTCAGTGAAAAACTGTTTTTT. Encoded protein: CASSSALSEKLFF.

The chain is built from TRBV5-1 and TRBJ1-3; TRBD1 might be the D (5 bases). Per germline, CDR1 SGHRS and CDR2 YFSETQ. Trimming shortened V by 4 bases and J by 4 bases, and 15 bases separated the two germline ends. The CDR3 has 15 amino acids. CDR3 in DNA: TGCGCCAGCAGCGGATCCGGGACTGAAGGAAACACCATATATTTT. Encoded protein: CASSGSGTEGNTIYF. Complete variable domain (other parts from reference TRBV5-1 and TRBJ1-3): KAGVTQTPRYLIKTRGQQVTLSCSPISGHRSVSWYQQTPGQGLQFLFEYFSETQRNKGNFPGRFSGRQFSNSRSEMNVSTLELGDSALYLCASSGSGTEGNTIYFGEGSWLTVV.

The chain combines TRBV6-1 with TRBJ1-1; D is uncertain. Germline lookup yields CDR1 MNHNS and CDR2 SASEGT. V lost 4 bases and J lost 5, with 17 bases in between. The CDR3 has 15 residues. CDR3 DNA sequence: TGTGCCAGCAGTGCCTTTGGACTGGGTCGGACTGAAGCTTTCTTT. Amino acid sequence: CASSAFGLGRTEAFF.

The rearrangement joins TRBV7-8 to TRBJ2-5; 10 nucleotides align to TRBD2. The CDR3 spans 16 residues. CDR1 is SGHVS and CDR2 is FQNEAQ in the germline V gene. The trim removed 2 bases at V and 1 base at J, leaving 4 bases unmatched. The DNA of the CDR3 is TGTGCCAGCAGCTTAAGTAGCGGGGGGCTCCAAGAGACCCAGTACTTC. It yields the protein CASSLSSGGLQETQYF. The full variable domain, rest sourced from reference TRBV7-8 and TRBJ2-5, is GAGVSQSPRYKVAKRGQDVALRCDPISGHVSLFWYQQALGQGPEFLTYFQNEAQLDKSGLPSDRFFAERPEGSVSTLKIQRTQQEDSAVYLCASSLSSGGLQETQYFGPGTRLLVL.

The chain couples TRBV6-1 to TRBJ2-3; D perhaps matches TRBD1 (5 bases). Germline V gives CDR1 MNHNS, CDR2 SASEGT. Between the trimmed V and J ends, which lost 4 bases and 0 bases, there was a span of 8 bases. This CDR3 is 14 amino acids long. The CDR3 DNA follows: TGTGCCAGCAGTGGCGGACATAGCACAGATACGCAGTATTTT. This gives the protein CASSGGHSTDTQYF.